In this sample, the clone carrying this T cell receptor (beta chain) turned up a few times. The sample belongs to a study of OX40 agonist ivuxolimab in advanced cancers. Clones were sequenced by immunoSEQ multiplex PCR, and TCRdb holds only the in-frame ones, with some missing. The sample records 40,000 to 45,000 clones, 65% to 85% being singletons. Germline V gene sequence: CDR1 SQVTM, CDR2 ANQGSEA. This CDR3 is built from 13 residues. Trimming took off 1 base at V and 3 bases at J, with 9 bases between the two ends. The material sequenced was CD4+ or CD8+ T cells sorted from blood, taken in a trial of the OX40 agonist ivuxolimab. This chain joins TRBV29-1 and TRBJ2-5; tentative D call: TRBD2 (6 bases). The receptor was isolated from an adult with an advanced solid tumor such as melanoma, head and neck, liver or kidney cancer. CDR3 loop: CSVEAPGEETQYF. CDR3 bases: TGCAGCGTTGAAGCCCCGGGAGAAGAGACCCAGTACTTC.